This T cell receptor (beta chain) comes out of a study of blood T cell repertoires in COVID-19. This clone was counted only a few times. CDR1 and CDR2 (germline): SGHTA, FQGNSA. V lost 0 bases to trimming and J lost 1 base, with 9 bases between them. CDR3 size: 15 residues. Authors' data handling: Reference gene primer amplification in the assay estimated nucleated cell counts. Measured with immunoSEQ multiplex PCR; TCRdb has only the in-frame clones, and not every one. D and trimming were read from the DNA, whereas the V and J calls and clone size are those reported in that table. The repertoire holds some 210,000 clones, with approximately 91% as singletons.

The origin of this receptor is a woman in her forties with acute or convalescent COVID-19. The sample comprised peripheral blood. The chain employs TRBV7-2 and TRBJ1-1; no clear D. In DNA form, the CDR3 reads TGTGCCAGCAGCTTAGCGCCGACACCGAACACTGAAGCTTTCTTT. Translating it yields CASSLAPTPNTEAFF.